A selection of T cell receptor beta chains follows, all from one sample in a study of T cells expressing NK-cell markers. TCRdb re-called the 5' RACE reads, yielding one record per CDR3 amino acid sequence without DNA. This sample's table reports about 550,000 distinct CDR3 sequences. The specimen was blood T cells: a sorted CD56 or NKG2C T cell subset, CD4+ or CD8+ T cells, or bulk PBMC T cells (not recorded which). These TCRs come from a man aged 18-30 years in good health. Each CDR3 is given with its conserved first and last residue.

j_call | v_call | cdr3_aa
TRBJ2-4 | TRBV30 | CAWKSQNKNIQYF
TRBJ2-3 | TRBV6-5 | CASRPGTNALDTQYF
TRBJ2-2 | TRBV24-1 | CATSFVPGELFF
TRBJ2-3 | TRBV7-6 | CASRENRNSDTQYF
TRBJ2-3 | TRBV3-1 | CASSQMTSGNTDTQYF
TRBJ2-3 | TRBV12-3/TRBV12-4 | CASSVGTGFVYGTDTQYF
TRBJ2-1 | TRBV5-1 | CASSLGTYNEQFF
TRBJ2-7 | TRBV27 | CASSLTGISYEQYF
TRBJ2-1 | TRBV12-3/TRBV12-4 | CASSFGSGTGYNEQFF
TRBJ2-1 | TRBV12-3/TRBV12-4 | CASSVSGVEQFF
TRBJ2-1 | TRBV7-6 | CASSPKGGRPYNEQFF
TRBJ2-7 | TRBV7-2 | CASTLGGYEQYF
TRBJ2-3 | TRBV29-1 | CSVDPRTGSDTQYF
TRBJ1-2 | TRBV15 | CATSRDSWGNDGYTF
TRBJ1-1 | TRBV4-2 | CASSQGQSRDPNTEAFF
TRBJ2-1 | TRBV12-3/TRBV12-4 | CASGGGNEQFF
TRBJ2-1 | TRBV10-3 | CARSADRAEQFF
TRBJ2-7 | TRBV5-1 | CASSPERASYEQYF
TRBJ2-7 | TRBV7-2 | CASSLGSISGGYEQYF
TRBJ1-6 | TRBV11-2 | CASSLDYRFTPLHF
TRBJ1-1 | TRBV10-3 | CAISETDTEAFF
TRBJ2-1 | TRBV7-2 | CASSLGTITYNEQFF
TRBJ1-3 | TRBV12-3/TRBV12-4 | CASSLTWDRVSGNTIYF
TRBJ2-4 | TRBV11-1 | CASSLGGRDIQYF
TRBJ2-2 | TRBV5-1 | CASSPGALNTGELFF
TRBJ2-7 | TRBV20-1 | CSAEGPLNEQYF
TRBJ2-1 | TRBV4-1 | CASSQDPPGLAGVYNEQFF
TRBJ1-1 | TRBV12-3/TRBV12-4 | CASTILPSEAFF
TRBJ2-6 | TRBV28 | CASSEGARGLVGANVLTF
TRBJ2-3 | TRBV29-1 | CSAGASEHTQYF
TRBJ1-5 | TRBV29-1 | CSVGDGGVQPQHF
TRBJ1-1 | TRBV12-3/TRBV12-4 | CASSLSGANTEAFF
TRBJ1-2 | TRBV10-3 | CAISGTGDGYTF